The clone carrying this TCR beta chain was seen ten or more times. Antigen: not known. What was amplified from RNA transcripts were TCR beta CDR3 regions. First-round RT-PCR targeting the TCR CDR3 was performed with the HTBI primer set. TCRdb reprocessed the multiplex PCR reads with MiXCR, giving one entry per CDR3 protein. The table lists hundreds of thousands of distinct CDR3 sequences, 12% to 15% of them singletons. This entry is derived from a study of T cells in Graves' hyperthyroidism and ophthalmopathy. Study conclusions and caveats: Blood also showed most of the thyroid clonotypes that were expanded above 0.001. Classification by a 13 V-J model distinguished ophthalmopathy from stable hyperthyroidism.

V lost 2 bases, J lost 5 bases, and 5 bases stayed unmatched. The germline V gene encodes CDR1 KGHSH and CDR2 LQKENI. The CDR3 is 15 amino acids. PBMCs were collected from an approximately 9.2 ml volume of fresh peripheral blood. This receptor was identified in a young woman with Graves' hyperthyroidism. Source material: blood. The J gene is TRBJ2-5, the V gene TRBV18, with 10 bases aligning to TRBD2. This CDR3 is CASSPSGRAGETQYF. The CDR3 DNA reads TGTGCCAGCTCACCAAGCGGGAGGGCCGGGGAGACCCAGTACTTC.